This T cell receptor (beta chain) was observed in a study of T cells in Graves' hyperthyroidism and ophthalmopathy. The study's findings and limits: Peripheral blood also featured most of the thyroid clonotypes expanded above 0.001. In simple terms, a model built on 13 V-J features told ophthalmopathy apart from stable hyperthyroidism.

The length of the CDR3 is 14 residues. Germline loops: CDR1 SNHLY, CDR2 FYNNEI. V dropped 6 bases and J dropped 5; count of bases not matched to a gene: 6. It was uncontrolled infection, other autoimmune disease, pregnancy or lactation that excluded patients. Using RNA transcripts as the source, TCR beta CDR3 regions were amplified. The HTBI primer set was used in a first-round RT-PCR of the TCR CDR3. TCRdb independently ran MiXCR on the multiplex PCR reads; one entry per CDR3 protein. Counted here are 300,000 to 500,000 distinct CDR3 sequences, about an eighth occurring once; the ten biggest clones make up under 30%. The table lists this clonotype with many counts. Its antigen is not known.

This chain connects TRBV2 to TRBJ1-2; TRBD1 aligns across 10 bases. This receptor was identified in a man aged 50 to 60 with Graves' ophthalmopathy. The sequencing sample was made of blood. The CDR3 nucleotides are TGTGCCAGCAGAGCACCGGGACAGGGGTATGGCTACACCTTC. It yields the protein CASRAPGQGYGYTF. Based on the CDR3 plus reference TRBV2 and TRBJ1-2, the full variable domain is EPEVTQTPSHQVTQMGQEVILRCVPISNHLYFYWYRQILGQKVEFLVSFYNNEISEKSEIFDDQFSVERPDGSNFTLKIRSTKLEDSAMYFCASRAPGQGYGYTFGSGTRLTVV.